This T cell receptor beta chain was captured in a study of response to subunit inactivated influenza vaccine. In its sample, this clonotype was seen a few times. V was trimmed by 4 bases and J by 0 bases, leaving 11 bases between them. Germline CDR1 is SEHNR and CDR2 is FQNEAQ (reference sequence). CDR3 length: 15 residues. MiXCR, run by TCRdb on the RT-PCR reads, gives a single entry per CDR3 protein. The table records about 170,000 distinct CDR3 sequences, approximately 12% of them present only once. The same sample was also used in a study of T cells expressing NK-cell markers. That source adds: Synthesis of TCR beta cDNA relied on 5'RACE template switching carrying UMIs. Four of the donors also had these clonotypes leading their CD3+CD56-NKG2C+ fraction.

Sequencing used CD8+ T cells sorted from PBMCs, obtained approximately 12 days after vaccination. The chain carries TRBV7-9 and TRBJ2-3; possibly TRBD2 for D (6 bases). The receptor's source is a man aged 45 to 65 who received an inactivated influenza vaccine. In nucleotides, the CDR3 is TGTGCCAGCAGCTCAGCGGGTAGTAGCACAGATACGCAGTATTTT. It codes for CASSSAGSSTDTQYF.